Presented here are 22 T cell receptor beta chains from one specimen sequenced in a study of shared clonotypes between healthy human individuals. Repertoires were generated with immunoSEQ multiplex PCR, while TCRdb's copy carries only in-frame clones and drops some. The data show 950,000 to 1,100,000 clones, with under 80% seen just once and around 1.4% held by the top ten. What was sequenced was memory CD4+ T cells sorted from blood. Subset meaning: CD45RA-negative fraction. These TCRs come from a man aged 18 to 29 in good health.

This clone was seen repeatedly, ten times or more. This chain connects TRBV27 to TRBJ2-7; TRBD2 aligns across 7 bases. The CDR3 runs to 15 residues. Trimming at V came to 6 bases and at J to 3 bases, leaving 11 bases not matched to a gene. The germline CDR1 and CDR2 sequences are MNHEY and SMNVEV (reference sequence). The CDR3: CASSPAGGSFYEQYF. Here the CDR3 DNA reads TGTGCCAGCAGCCCCGCCGGCGGGAGTTTCTACGAGCAGTACTTC.

V and J are TRBV19 and TRBJ2-3, with D hard to call. V was trimmed by 1 base and J by 2 bases, leaving 7 bases between them. Per germline, CDR1 LNHDA and CDR2 SQIVND (reference sequence). The CDR3 spans 14 residues. The DNA for the CDR3 is TGTGCCAGTAGTATAGTTTCTACCACAGATACGCAGTATTTT. Protein sequence: CASSIVSTTDTQYF.

The chain combines TRBV10-3 with TRBJ1-3; D is possibly TRBD1 (5 bases). This CDR3 is 15 amino acids long. The germline gives CDR1 ENHRY, CDR2 SYGVKD. V lost 3 bases to trimming and J lost 0 bases, with 9 bases between them. The CDR3 loop reads CAISDGAASGNTIYF. The CDR3 coding sequence is TGTGCCATCAGTGACGGGGCAGCCTCTGGAAACACCATATATTTT.

This chain joins TRBV2 and TRBJ2-1, with a tentative D call TRBD2 (7 bases). Per germline, CDR1 SNHLY and CDR2 FYNNEI. V was trimmed by 2 bases and J by 7 bases, leaving 15 bases between them. This CDR3 is 15 amino acids long. The CDR3 region has the DNA TGTGCCAGCAGTGAATCGGGGGGCTTAGGAAATGAGCAGTTCTTC. It is translated as CASSESGGLGNEQFF.

This chain joins TRBV5-1 and TRBJ2-5; 7 bases line up with TRBD1. The CDR3 loop spans 13 amino acids. CDR1 is SGHRS and CDR2 is YFSETQ in the germline V gene. J lost 5 bases, V lost 2 bases, and 3 bases had no gene match. CDR3 nucleotide sequence: TGCGCCAGCAGCTTTACAGGGGAGGAGACCCAGTACTTC. Translating gives CASSFTGEETQYF.

Points on this clone: Other DNA sequences from this sample encode an identical CDR3 as well. This chain joins TRBV18 and TRBJ2-5; tentative D call: TRBD1 (6 bases). V was trimmed by 3 bases and J by 2 bases, leaving 10 bases between them. From germline, CDR1 is KGHSH and CDR2 LQKENI. The CDR3 covers 14 residues. The CDR3 DNA follows: TGTGCCAGCTCACCGACGACAGGTCAAGAGACCCAGTACTTC. It translates to CASSPTTGQETQYF.

The rearrangement joins TRBV10-1 to TRBJ1-1; 10 bases fit TRBD1. The CDR3 sequence is 16 residues long. From germline, CDR1 is WNHNN and CDR2 SYGVQD (reference sequence). With 3 bases clipped from V and 0 bases from J, the junction kept 4 bases outside the gene matches. CDR3: CASSDRDRGLNTEAFF. The CDR3 region has the DNA TGCGCCAGCAGTGACCGGGACAGGGGACTGAACACTGAAGCTTTCTTT.

The chain combines TRBV5-6 with TRBJ2-5, with D possibly matching TRBD1 (6 bases). The germline V gene has CDR1 SGHDT and CDR2 YYEEEE. CDR3 length: 14 residues. V was clipped by 0 bases and J by 5 bases, with 11 bases between them. CDR3 nucleotide sequence: TGTGCCAGCAGCTTGGCCACAGGGTGGGAGACCCAGTACTTC. It translates to CASSLATGWETQYF. The whole variable domain, filled in from reference TRBV5-6 and TRBJ2-5, reads DAGVTQSPTHLIKTRGQQVTLRCSPKSGHDTVSWYQQALGQGPQFIFQYYEEEERQRGNFPDRFSGHQFPNYSSELNVNALLLGDSALYLCASSLATGWETQYFGPGTRLLVL.

This clone was seen once. V gene TRBV4-2 combines with J gene TRBJ1-2; 8 nucleotides match TRBD1. The CDR3 has 16 amino acids. V trimming: 4 bases; J trimming: 6 bases; junction bases outside the gene matches: 13. Per the germline V gene, CDR1 is LGHNA and CDR2 is YNFKEQ. The CDR3, as DNA: TGTGCCAGCAGCCCCCAGTTGGGTGTGGACAGGGATGGCTACACCTTC. Protein product: CASSPQLGVDRDGYTF.

In this sample, this clone turned up many times. The chain links TRBV5-4 to TRBJ1-6; no definite D call. V lost 4 bases to trimming and J lost 7 bases, with 9 bases between them. This CDR3 is built from 13 residues. CDR1 and CDR2 from the germline V gene are SGHNT and YYREEE (reference sequence). As DNA, the CDR3 is TGTGCCAGCAGCAAAACTGGAAATTCACCCCTCCACTTT. This encodes CASSKTGNSPLHF.

J is TRBJ1-5 and V is TRBV18, with no clear D. CDR3 length: 16 amino acids. Trimming cost V 2 bases and J 2 bases, with 13 bases left between them. Germline lookup yields CDR1 KGHSH and CDR2 LQKENI. In DNA, the CDR3 is TGTGCCAGCTCACCAGAGCCTACGTCGGGCAATCAGCCCCAGCATTTT. Translation: CASSPEPTSGNQPQHF. The full variable domain, completed using reference TRBV18 and TRBJ1-5, is NAGVMQNPRHLVRRRGQEARLRCSPMKGHSHVYWYRQLPEEGLKFMVYLQKENIIDESGMPKERFSAEFPKEGPSILRIQQVVRGDSAAYFCASSPEPTSGNQPQHFGDGTRLSIL.

The J gene is TRBJ1-5, the V gene TRBV29-1; 8 nucleotides match TRBD1. V shed 7 bases and J 4 bases; nucleotides not matched to a gene: 3. Per the germline V gene, CDR1 is SQVTM and CDR2 is ANQGSEA. The CDR3 sequence is 12 residues long. The CDR3 coding sequence is TGCAGCGCCGGACAGGGTAATCAGCCCCAGCATTTT. Translated: CSAGQGNQPQHF.

The J gene is TRBJ1-5, the V gene TRBV27; tentatively, D is TRBD1 (6 bases). The germline V gene encodes CDR1 MNHEY and CDR2 SMNVEV (reference sequence). This CDR3 has 13 amino acids. Trimming removed 6 bases at V and 3 bases at J, with 9 bases between. Here the CDR3 DNA reads TGTGCCAGCAGGTGGACAGTCAATCAGCCCCAGCATTTT. Protein: CASRWTVNQPQHF.

V gene TRBV10-3 combines with J gene TRBJ2-3; D gene ambiguous. This CDR3 is built from 13 residues. The V end lost 3 bases, the J end lost 5 bases, and 9 bases lay between the germline ends. CDR1 and CDR2 from the germline V gene are ENHRY and SYGVKD. The CDR3 region has the DNA TGTGCCATCAGTGATCTATTGGGAGATACGCAGTATTTT. This gives the protein CAISDLLGDTQYF.

V usage is TRBV4-1 and J usage is TRBJ2-5; 9 positions match TRBD2. From germline, CDR1 is MGHRA and CDR2 YSYEKL. The CDR3 is made up of 19 amino acids. Losses at the gene ends were 1 base for V and 4 bases for J; bases not matched to a gene: 16. The CDR3 loop reads CASSQVGRGGRRRSETQYF. CDR3 sequence (DNA): TGCGCCAGCAGCCAAGTCGGGCGGGGGGGGCGCCGTAGGTCAGAGACCCAGTACTTC.

Concerning this clone: Other DNA sequences within the sample encode an identical CDR3. The CDR3 DNA is TGTGCCATCAGTGAGGGGACTAGCGGGAGTTACGAGCAGTACTTC. It codes for CAISEGTSGSYEQYF. J is TRBJ2-7 and V is TRBV10-3; 14 bases map to TRBD2. The germline CDR1 and CDR2 sequences are ENHRY and SYGVKD. Trimming took 2 bases from V and 4 from J; bases not matched to a gene: 1. CDR3 length equals 15 residues.

This rearrangement joins TRBV28 to TRBJ2-7, with D maybe TRBD2 (7 bases). Trimming took 6 bases from V and 5 from J, leaving 20 bases between them. This CDR3 region has 15 residues. Germline V CDR1 and CDR2: MDHEN, SYDVKM. CDR3 coding DNA: TGTGCCAGCAGAAACACCGGGGGCGGGGGAAACGAGCAGTACTTC. Translating it yields CASRNTGGGGNEQYF.

This rearrangement joins TRBV28 to TRBJ2-3, with 11 bases matching TRBD2. After removal of 11 bases from V and 4 bases from J, the junction contained 11 bases not matched to a gene. CDR3 length: 15 residues. CDR1 MDHEN and CDR2 SYDVKM come from the germline V gene. CDR3 loop: CASTSGGSGADTQYF. As DNA, the CDR3 is TGTGCCTCAACTAGCGGGGGATCCGGGGCAGATACGCAGTATTTT.

The rearrangement links TRBV7-9 to TRBJ2-1; 7 bases match TRBD1. Germline V CDR1 and CDR2: SEHNR, FQNEAQ (reference sequence). The CDR3 extends over 16 amino acids. J gave up 3 bases and V 0 bases, and 5 bases lay outside the gene matches. CDR3 coding DNA: TGTGCCAGCAGCTTAGCGTGGGACAGAGGCTACAATGAGCAGTTCTTC. Protein sequence: CASSLAWDRGYNEQFF.

This chain uses TRBV5-6 with TRBJ2-3, with D possibly being TRBD2 (5 bases). V dropped 4 bases and J dropped 0 bases, with 12 bases sitting between them. CDR1 is SGHDT and CDR2 is YYEEEE in the germline V gene. This CDR3 contains 15 residues. The CDR3: CASSPGLASTDTQYF. The CDR3 DNA follows: TGTGCCAGCAGCCCCGGACTCGCTAGCACAGATACGCAGTATTTT.

This clone was detected once. The CDR3 sequence is CASSSSGGSNYGYTF. The CDR3 nucleotides read TGTGCCAGCAGCTCATCCGGGGGTTCTAACTATGGCTACACCTTC. V and J are TRBV7-2 and TRBJ1-2, with a weak D call TRBD1 (5 bases). Trimming removed 4 bases from V and 0 bases from J, with 12 bases in between. This CDR3 has 15 residues. Germline V CDR1 and CDR2: SGHTA, FQGNSA.

The chain carries TRBV30 and TRBJ2-1, with 9 positions matching TRBD2. The germline gives CDR1 GTSNPN, CDR2 SVGIG (reference sequence). Losses at the gene ends were 4 bases for V and 16 bases for J; bases not matched to a gene: 14. The CDR3 consists of 13 residues. The CDR3 sequence: CAWTVPRTSDYFF. The CDR3 nucleotides read TGTGCCTGGACTGTACCCCGGACTAGCGACTACTTCTTC.